This T cell receptor beta chain was identified in a study of blood T cell repertoires in COVID-19. Profiled with immunoSEQ multiplex PCR; TCRdb holds only in-frame clones, not every one. This table has 150,000 to 190,000 clones, approximately 81% appearing once. The source is a woman aged 55-75 years with COVID-19, enrolled during active disease. The specimen sequenced was peripheral blood.

The CDR3 is CARQGTSNQPQHF. As DNA, the CDR3 is TGCGCCAGACAGGGTACTAGCAATCAGCCCCAGCATTTT. The chain combines TRBV10-1 with TRBJ1-5; D might be TRBD1 (6 bases). V was shortened by 9 bases and J by 0 bases, with 9 bases between the two germline ends. This CDR3 contains 13 residues. CDR1 is WNHNN and CDR2 is SYGVQD in the germline V gene (reference sequence).